The T cell receptor beta chain under discussion was sequenced for a study of shared clonotypes between healthy human individuals. Naivety among CD8 cells was defined by CD45RO negativity and positive CCR7 selection, thereby excluding terminally differentiated effector memory CD45RA+ cells. Comment on this clone: Its antigen remains unidentified.

Generated by immunoSEQ multiplex PCR, the TCRdb table keeps only in-frame clones and is missing some. The table has approximately 740,000 clones, more than 85% seen once; the top ten hold less than 25%. The CDR3 is made up of 14 amino acids. Per the germline V gene, CDR1 is SQVTM and CDR2 is ANQGSEA. The V gene end was trimmed by 5 bases and the J gene end by 3 bases; junction bases not matched to a gene: 4. Findings and caveats of the study: Sequencing depth was a factor that was expected to affect clonotype sharing among donors.

The source material was naive CD8+ T cells sorted from blood. V usage is TRBV29-1 and J usage is TRBJ2-7, with 13 bases matching TRBD2. This clonotype was sampled from a man younger than 40 in good health. The CDR3 loop is CSVFGTSGVYEQYF. CDR3 in DNA: TGCAGCGTTTTTGGGACTAGCGGGGTCTACGAGCAGTACTTC.